This TCR beta chain was profiled in a study of human T cells and chemical hapten exposure. The time point was: patch test 2, 6 weeks after DPC sensitization. The sample's treatment: therapeutic diphenylcyclopropenone sensitization with weekly scalp DPC. This clonotype was detected a few times. The length of the CDR3 is 15 residues. TCRdb reanalysed the RACE reads using MiXCR and keeps one entry per CDR3 protein. The repertoire holds 70,000 to 95,000 distinct CDR3 sequences, with 6.6% as singletons. Sequences were derived from whole blood, sampled in connection with sensitization to the hapten diphenylcyclopropenone (DPC). The V and J genes are TRBV1 and TRBJ1-1. TRBV1 is termed a pseudogene. This clonotype was obtained from a woman in her thirties with alopecia areata. Some clones in this sample may be carry-over from other donors' samples. CDR3 nucleotide sequence: TGCACCAGCGAGCGGCCGGAGACGATGAACACTGAAGCTTTCTTT. This sequence encodes CTSERPETMNTEAFF.